Below, one T cell receptor (beta chain) is given with its context. Profiled with immunoSEQ multiplex PCR; TCRdb holds only in-frame clones, not every one. Among about 36,000 clones listed, around four fifths were seen once. During colonoscopy, one to two rectal pinch biopsies were collected. Trimming cost V 4 bases and J 5 bases, with 5 bases left between them. The CDR3 is made up of 11 amino acids. Germline loops: CDR1 SNHLY, CDR2 FYNNEI. The data stem from a study of pediatric ulcerative colitis. Material: gut tissue. The TCR sequence derives from a boy between 10 and 17 years old with moderate ulcerative colitis. The V call is TRBV2, the J call TRBJ2-5, with D hard to call. The DNA for the CDR3 is TGTGCCAGCAGTGGTAGTGAGACCCAGTACTTC. Its translation is CASSGSETQYF.